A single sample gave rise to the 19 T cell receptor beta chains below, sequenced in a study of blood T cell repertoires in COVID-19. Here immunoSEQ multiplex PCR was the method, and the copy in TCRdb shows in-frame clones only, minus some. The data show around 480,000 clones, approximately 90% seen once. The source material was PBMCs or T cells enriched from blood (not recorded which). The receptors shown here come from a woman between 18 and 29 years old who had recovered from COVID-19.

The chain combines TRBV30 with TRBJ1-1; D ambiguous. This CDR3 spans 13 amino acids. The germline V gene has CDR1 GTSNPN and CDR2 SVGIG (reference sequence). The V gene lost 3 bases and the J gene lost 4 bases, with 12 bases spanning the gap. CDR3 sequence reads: CAWSDGRGTEAFF. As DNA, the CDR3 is TGTGCCTGGAGCGATGGCCGCGGCACTGAAGCTTTCTTT.

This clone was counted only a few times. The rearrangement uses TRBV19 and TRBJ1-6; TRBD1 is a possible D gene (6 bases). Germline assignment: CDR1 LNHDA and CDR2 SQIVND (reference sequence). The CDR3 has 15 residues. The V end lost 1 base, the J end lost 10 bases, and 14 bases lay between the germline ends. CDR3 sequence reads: CASSIADSNLSPLHF. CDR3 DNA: TGTGCCAGTAGTATAGCGGACAGCAACCTATCACCCCTCCACTTT.

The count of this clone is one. The CDR3 sequence: CASSQDEGVDSPLHF. CDR3 sequence (DNA): TGCGCCAGCAGCCAAGATGAGGGGGTAGATTCACCCCTCCACTTT. This rearrangement joins TRBV4-1 to TRBJ1-6; D may be TRBD1 (6 bases). Trimming removed 0 bases at V and 8 bases at J, with 11 bases between. Germline V gene sequence: CDR1 MGHRA, CDR2 YSYEKL. The CDR3 is made up of 15 amino acids.

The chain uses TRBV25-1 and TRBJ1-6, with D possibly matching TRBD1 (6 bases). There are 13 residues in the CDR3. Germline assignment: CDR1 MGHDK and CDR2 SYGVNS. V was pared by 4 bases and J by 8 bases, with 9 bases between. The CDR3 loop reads CASSAYRDSPLHF. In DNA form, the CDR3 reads TGTGCCAGCAGTGCCTACAGGGATTCACCCCTCCACTTT.

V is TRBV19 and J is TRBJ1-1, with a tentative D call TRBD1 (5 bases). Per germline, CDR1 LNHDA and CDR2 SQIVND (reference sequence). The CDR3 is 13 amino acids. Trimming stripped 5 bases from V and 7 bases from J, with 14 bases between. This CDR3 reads CASSFGAWVEAFF. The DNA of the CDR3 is TGTGCCAGTAGTTTTGGGGCGTGGGTTGAAGCTTTCTTT.

This CDR3 is CASSPVASGGSSYTDTQYF. The CDR3 DNA sequence: TGTGCCAGCAGCCCCGTGGCTAGCGGGGGGTCCTCTTACACAGATACGCAGTATTTT. The chain carries TRBV28 and TRBJ2-3; 11 bases fit TRBD2. The trim removed 6 bases at V and 2 bases at J, leaving 16 bases unmatched. Germline CDR1 and CDR2: MDHEN and SYDVKM. This CDR3 contains 19 residues.

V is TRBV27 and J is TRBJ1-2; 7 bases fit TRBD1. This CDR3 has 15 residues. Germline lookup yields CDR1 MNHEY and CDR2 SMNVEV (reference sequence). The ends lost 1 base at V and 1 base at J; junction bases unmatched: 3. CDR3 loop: CASSLFGTDNYGYTF. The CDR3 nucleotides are TGTGCCAGCAGTTTATTCGGGACAGATAACTATGGCTACACCTTC.

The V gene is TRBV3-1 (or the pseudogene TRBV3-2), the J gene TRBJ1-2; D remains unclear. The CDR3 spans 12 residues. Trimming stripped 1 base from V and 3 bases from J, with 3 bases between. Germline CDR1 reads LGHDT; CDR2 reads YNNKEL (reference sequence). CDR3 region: CASSQGDYGYTF. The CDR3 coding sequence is TGTGCCAGCAGCCAAGGCGACTATGGCTACACCTTC.

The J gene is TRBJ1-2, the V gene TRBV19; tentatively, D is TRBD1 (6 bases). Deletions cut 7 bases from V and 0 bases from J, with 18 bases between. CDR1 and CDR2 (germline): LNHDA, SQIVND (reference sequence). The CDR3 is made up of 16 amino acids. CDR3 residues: CASNLRDRSPNYGYTF. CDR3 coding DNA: TGTGCCAGTAACTTACGCGACAGGAGCCCTAACTATGGCTACACCTTC.

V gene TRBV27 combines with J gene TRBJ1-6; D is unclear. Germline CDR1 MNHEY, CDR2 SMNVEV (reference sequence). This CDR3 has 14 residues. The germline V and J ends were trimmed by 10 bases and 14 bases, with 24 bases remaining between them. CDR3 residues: CATAYSRLNSALHF. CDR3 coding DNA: TGTGCCACCGCCTACAGCCGCCTAAATTCGGCCCTCCACTTT.

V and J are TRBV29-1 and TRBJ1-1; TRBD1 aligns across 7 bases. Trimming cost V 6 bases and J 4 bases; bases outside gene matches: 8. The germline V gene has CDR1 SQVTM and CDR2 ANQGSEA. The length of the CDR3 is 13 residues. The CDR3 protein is CSVATGAATEAFF. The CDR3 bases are TGCAGCGTGGCCACAGGGGCCGCCACTGAAGCTTTCTTT.

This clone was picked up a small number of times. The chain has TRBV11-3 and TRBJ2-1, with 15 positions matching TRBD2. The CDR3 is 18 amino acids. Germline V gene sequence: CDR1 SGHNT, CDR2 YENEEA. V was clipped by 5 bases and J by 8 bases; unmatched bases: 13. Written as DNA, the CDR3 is TGTGCCAGCAGCCCTGGGACTAGCGGGGGGTCTGGGTGGGATGAGCAGTTCTTC. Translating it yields CASSPGTSGGSGWDEQFF.

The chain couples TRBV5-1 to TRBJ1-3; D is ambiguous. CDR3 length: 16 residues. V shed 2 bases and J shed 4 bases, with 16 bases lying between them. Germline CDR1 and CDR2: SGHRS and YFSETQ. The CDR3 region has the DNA TGCGCCAGCAGCTTCGGCGGGGTAGACGGGGGAAACACCATATATTTT. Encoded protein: CASSFGGVDGGNTIYF.

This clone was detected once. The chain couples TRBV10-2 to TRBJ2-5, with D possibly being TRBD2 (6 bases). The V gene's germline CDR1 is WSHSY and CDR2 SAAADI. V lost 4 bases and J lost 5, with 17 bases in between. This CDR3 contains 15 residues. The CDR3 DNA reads TGCGCCAGCAGTGGCGAGGGGCGGGGAGTCGAGACCCAGTACTTC. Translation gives CASSGEGRGVETQYF.

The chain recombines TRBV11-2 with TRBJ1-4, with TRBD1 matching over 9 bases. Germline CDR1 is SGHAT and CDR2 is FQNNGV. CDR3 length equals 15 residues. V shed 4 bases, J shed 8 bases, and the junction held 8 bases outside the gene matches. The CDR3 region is CASSSNRGLGEKLFF. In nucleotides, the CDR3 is TGTGCCAGCAGCTCGAACAGGGGGCTCGGGGAAAAACTGTTTTTT.

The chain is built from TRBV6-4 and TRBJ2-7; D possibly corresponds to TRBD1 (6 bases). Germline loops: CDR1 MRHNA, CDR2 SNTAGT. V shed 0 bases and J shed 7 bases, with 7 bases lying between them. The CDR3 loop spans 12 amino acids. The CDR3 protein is CASSDSRGEQYF. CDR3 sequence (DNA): TGTGCCAGCAGTGACTCGAGGGGGGAGCAGTACTTC.

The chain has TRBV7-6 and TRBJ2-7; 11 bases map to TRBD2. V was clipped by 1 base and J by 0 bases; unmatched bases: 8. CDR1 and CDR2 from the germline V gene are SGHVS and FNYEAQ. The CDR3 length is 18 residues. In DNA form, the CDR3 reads TGTGCCAGCAGCTTAGGGCTAGCGGGGGGTCCGAGCTCCTACGAGCAGTACTTC. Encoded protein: CASSLGLAGGPSSYEQYF.

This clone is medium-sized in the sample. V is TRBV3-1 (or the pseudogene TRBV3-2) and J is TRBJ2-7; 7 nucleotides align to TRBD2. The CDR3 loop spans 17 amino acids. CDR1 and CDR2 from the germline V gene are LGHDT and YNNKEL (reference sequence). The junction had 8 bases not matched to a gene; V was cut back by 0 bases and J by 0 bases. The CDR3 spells CASSQDHPLAASYEQYF. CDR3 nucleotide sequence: TGTGCCAGCAGCCAAGATCATCCCCTAGCGGCCTCCTACGAGCAGTACTTC.

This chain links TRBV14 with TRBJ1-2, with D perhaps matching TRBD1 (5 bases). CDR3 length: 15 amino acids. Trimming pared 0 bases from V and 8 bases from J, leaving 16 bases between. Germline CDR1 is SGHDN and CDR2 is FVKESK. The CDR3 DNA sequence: TGTGCCAGCAGCCAAGAGGCCAGGGTGAAAGGAGGCTACACCTTC. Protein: CASSQEARVKGGYTF.